The 22 T cell receptor beta chains below were found in one sample sequenced in a study of blood T cells in healthy people across ages. Primers used in a second PCR of about 6 to 11 cycles were a sample-barcoded 5' primer and a J-beta primer mix. TCRdb reanalysed the 5' RACE reads using MiXCR and keeps one entry per CDR3 protein. The sample holds almost 300,000 distinct CDR3 sequences; roughly 26% are singletons and the top ten take over 25%. The sequenced sample consisted of blood. These receptors were taken from a woman in her 70s in good health.

This clonotype occurred many times. DNA for the CDR3: TGTGCCAGCAGCCCGGGAGTCCTGGAGACCCAGTACTTC. Translating gives CASSPGVLETQYF. V and J are TRBV7-2 and TRBJ2-5; D may be TRBD2 (6 bases). The V end was cut by 5 bases, the J end by 5 bases, with 12 bases between. From germline, CDR1 is SGHTA and CDR2 FQGNSA. This CDR3 comprises 13 residues.

The chain has TRBV4-3 and TRBJ1-1, with D maybe TRBD1 (6 bases). The CDR3 has 15 amino acids. Germline V gene lookup returns CDR1 LGHNA and CDR2 YSLEER. Between the trimmed V and J ends, which lost 3 bases and 8 bases, there was a span of 19 bases. The CDR3 loop is CASSQDISGDPEAFF. The CDR3 region has the DNA TGCGCCAGCAGCCAGGATATTTCAGGGGACCCCGAAGCTTTCTTT.

V usage is TRBV6-5 and J usage is TRBJ2-3; TRBD1 is a possible D gene (6 bases). Looked up from germline, CDR1 is MNHEY and CDR2 is SVGAGI. The CDR3 has 18 residues. V was clipped by 4 bases and J by 2 bases, with 22 bases between them. The CDR3 loop is CASSFGAVMRGYTDTQYF. For the CDR3, the DNA is TGTGCCAGCAGTTTCGGTGCGGTGATGAGGGGGTACACAGATACGCAGTATTTT.

The chain couples TRBV7-9 to TRBJ1-1, with D uncertain. The CDR3 is 10 residues long. Deletions cut 10 bases from V and 1 base from J, with 4 bases between. Germline V gives CDR1 SEHNR, CDR2 FQNEAQ (reference sequence). CDR3 sequence reads: CAIGNTEAFF. CDR3 bases: TGTGCCATCGGGAACACTGAAGCTTTCTTT.

Points on this clonotype: The junction shows a germline mismatch at one end, possibly a read error. The CDR3 DNA sequence: TGTGCCAACAGCTTAGCTTCTAGCGCAACATACAATGAGCAGTTCTTC. Translating it yields CANSLASSATYNEQFF. The chain has TRBV7-2 and TRBJ2-5; TRBD2 might be the D (6 bases). The tail of the sequence fits TRBJ2-1 better, so the J call may be wrong. Germline V gives CDR1 SGHTA, CDR2 FQGNSA. The CDR3 covers 16 residues.

The chain couples TRBV4-1 to TRBJ2-7; D remains ambiguous. The DNA end favors TRBJ2-5, so the J call may be wrong. The length of the CDR3 is 15 residues. Germline V lookup: CDR1 MGHRA, CDR2 YSYEKL. The CDR3 DNA reads TGCGCCAGCAGCCAAGAAGTGACGACGGAAGAGACCCAGTACTTC. Its protein is CASSQEVTTEETQYF.

This clonotype was detected only a few times. The chain couples TRBV28 to TRBJ1-2; D call uncertain. The CDR3 has 11 amino acids. The germline V gene has CDR1 MDHEN and CDR2 SYDVKM. The V gene lost 10 bases and the J gene lost 7 bases, with 13 bases spanning the gap. The CDR3 bases are TGTGCCACCTCTCTCCCGGGTGGCTACACCTTC. Residues: CATSLPGGYTF.

This clonotype was counted only a few times. The CDR3 spells CASREREYSPLHF. The DNA for the CDR3 is TGTGCCAGCAGGGAACGGGAGTATTCACCCCTCCACTTT. The rearrangement uses TRBV27 and TRBJ1-6; D ambiguous. Germline V gives CDR1 MNHEY, CDR2 SMNVEV (reference sequence). Trimming shortened V by 6 bases and J by 8 bases, and 11 bases separated the two germline ends. CDR3 length equals 13 residues.

This chain uses TRBV28 with TRBJ2-7; TRBD2 matches at 8 bases. The CDR3 consists of 14 residues. After removal of 6 bases from V and 2 bases from J, the junction contained 6 bases not matched to a gene. Germline V gene sequence: CDR1 MDHEN, CDR2 SYDVKM. The CDR3 loop reads CASRASGSAYEQYF. The CDR3 DNA reads TGTGCCAGCAGGGCCAGCGGGAGTGCCTACGAGCAGTACTTC.

This chain connects TRBV5-1 to TRBJ1-4; D is undetermined. Germline lookup yields CDR1 SGHRS and CDR2 YFSETQ. CDR3 size: 14 residues. Trimming shortened V by 2 bases and J by 2 bases, and 7 bases separated the two germline ends. Written as DNA, the CDR3 is TGCGCCAGCAGCTTCTCGATGACTAATGAAAAACTGTTTTTT. This codes for CASSFSMTNEKLFF. Filled out from reference TRBV5-1 and TRBJ1-4, the complete variable domain reads KAGVTQTPRYLIKTRGQQVTLSCSPISGHRSVSWYQQTPGQGLQFLFEYFSETQRNKGNFPGRFSGRQFSNSRSEMNVSTLELGDSALYLCASSFSMTNEKLFFGSGTQLSVL.

This clonotype was found a few times. This chain joins TRBV4-1 and TRBJ2-1; the D is unclear. Germline V gene sequence: CDR1 MGHRA, CDR2 YSYEKL. This CDR3 comprises 16 residues. Trimming pared 1 base from V and 0 bases from J, leaving 10 bases between. The CDR3 nucleotides read TGCGCCAGCAGCCAAGGCATAAAAAGCTCCTACAATGAGCAGTTCTTC. Its translation is CASSQGIKSSYNEQFF.

This clonotype was seen a handful of times. V gene TRBV28 combines with J gene TRBJ1-4; tentatively, D is TRBD1 (5 bases). Trimming took off 6 bases at V and 7 bases at J, with 15 bases between the two ends. CDR1 and CDR2 from the germline V gene are MDHEN and SYDVKM. The CDR3 has 14 amino acids. CDR3 DNA sequence: TGTGCCAGCAGGCCAGGGATGGCGGTTGAAAAACTGTTTTTT. Protein sequence: CASRPGMAVEKLFF.

This clonotype was detected a few times. The V and J genes are TRBV28 and TRBJ1-1; maybe TRBD1 (6 bases). CDR1 and CDR2 from the germline V gene are MDHEN and SYDVKM. V was shortened by 3 bases and J by 5 bases, with 16 bases between the two germline ends. The CDR3 length is 15 residues. The CDR3 region is CASSFIGPGETEAFF. CDR3 nucleotide sequence: TGTGCCAGCAGTTTTATCGGTCCAGGGGAAACTGAAGCTTTCTTT.

The V and J genes are TRBV28 and TRBJ2-4, with 7 bases that match TRBD1. CDR3 length: 15 residues. The germline V gene encodes CDR1 MDHEN and CDR2 SYDVKM. After removal of 7 bases from V and 9 bases from J, the junction contained 15 bases not matched to a gene. CDR3 nucleotides: TGTGCCAGCACCCGTCCCGGGACAGAACAGGGCATTCAGTACTTC. This gives the protein CASTRPGTEQGIQYF. Looking up the rest from reference TRBV28 and TRBJ2-4 gives the full variable domain: DVKVTQSSRYLVKRTGEKVFLECVQDMDHENMFWYRQDPGLGLRLIYFSYDVKMKEKGDIPEGYSVSREKKERFSLILESASTNQTSMYLCASTRPGTEQGIQYFGAGTRLSVL.

Only a few counts were recorded for this clonotype. In this CDR3 the conserved last residue, phenylalanine or tryptophan, is missing, so a read error is likely. The rearrangement joins TRBV11-2 to TRBJ1-5, with TRBD1 matching 7 bases. The germline gives CDR1 SGHAT, CDR2 FQNNGV. This CDR3 spans 13 amino acids. J was trimmed by 7 bases and V by 4 bases; bases with no gene match: 4. The CDR3, as DNA: TGTGCCAGCAGCTGGGACAGAGAGCAGCCCCAGCATCTT. Protein sequence: CASSWDREQPQHL.

The V and J genes are TRBV28 and TRBJ2-2; D is unresolved. The germline V gene encodes CDR1 MDHEN and CDR2 SYDVKM. The CDR3 spans 16 residues. V shed 7 bases and J shed 14 bases, with 29 bases lying between them. DNA for the CDR3: TGTGCCAGCACTAACCCTCTGGGGTCAGGTGGCCGCGAACTGTTTTTT. Its protein is CASTNPLGSGGRELFF.

This clonotype was detected only a few times. J is TRBJ2-2 and V is TRBV5-1; TRBD1 matches 8 bases. Germline-derived CDR1 and CDR2 are SGHRS and YFSETQ. The CDR3 contains 15 residues. Germline trimming cut 4 bases from V and 2 bases from J; bases unmatched to any gene: 4. The CDR3 loop reads CASSKTGDNTGELFF. The CDR3 nucleotides read TGCGCCAGCAGCAAGACAGGGGATAACACCGGGGAGCTGTTTTTT.

The CDR3 region is CASRRDYEQYF. Here the CDR3 DNA reads TGTGCCAGCAGAAGGGACTACGAGCAGTACTTC. The V and J genes are TRBV6-5 and TRBJ2-1; no firm D call. The J call may be wrong; the DNA end is better matched by TRBJ2-7. Germline assignment: CDR1 MNHEY and CDR2 SVGAGI. This CDR3 is 11 amino acids long.

This clonotype was found a few times. CDR3 coding DNA: TGTGCCAGCAGTGGCGACAGGGGAGGCAATCAGCCCCAGCATTTT. Protein sequence: CASSGDRGGNQPQHF. The chain carries TRBV12-3 or TRBV12-4 and TRBJ1-5, with 8 bases aligning to TRBD1. V was pared by 5 bases and J by 2 bases, with 5 bases of the junction left unmatched. The CDR3 length is 15 residues.

V is TRBV6-5 and J is TRBJ1-2; D gene ambiguous. The CDR3 has 13 amino acids. The germline CDR1 and CDR2 sequences are MNHEY and SVGAGI. V was cut by 4 bases and J by 5 bases, with 11 bases left in between. For the CDR3, the DNA is TGTGCCAGCAGTTTGTCAGTTGATTATGGCTACACCTTC. Translated: CASSLSVDYGYTF.

This clonotype was detected a few times. This rearrangement joins TRBV5-1 to TRBJ1-2; D unclear. In germline, CDR1 is SGHRS, CDR2 YFSETQ. The CDR3 is 14 residues long. V was trimmed by 4 bases and J by 4 bases, leaving 14 bases between them. The CDR3 here is CASSPNDKSYGYTF. The CDR3 DNA sequence: TGCGCCAGCAGCCCAAATGACAAGTCCTATGGCTACACCTTC.

The rearrangement links TRBV12-3 or TRBV12-4 to TRBJ2-6; TRBD1 agrees at 10 bases. The V gene end was trimmed by 3 bases and the J gene end by 1 base; junction bases not matched to a gene: 6. This CDR3 has 18 amino acids. The CDR3 sequence: CASSFGTGVESGANVLTF. Written as DNA, the CDR3 is TGTGCCAGCAGTTTCGGGACAGGGGTTGAATCTGGGGCCAACGTCCTGACTTTC.